This TCR beta chain was observed in a study of blood T cell repertoires in COVID-19. Study summary: Italy, Spain and the United States were the sources of the convalescent and acute COVID-19 samples. T cells, B-cell-depleted T cells, or PBMCs provided the cDNA or gDNA that served as material.

Participant age was roughly 18 to 95 years, and participants resided in around 24 US areas. This clone was detected only a few times. Germline assignment: CDR1 SGHVS and CDR2 FNYEAQ. The ends were cut back, 2 bases at V and 1 base at J, with 15 bases in the middle. The CDR3 is 17 amino acids. In the original workflow: Reference gene primer amplification yielded estimated nucleated cell counts. Method: immunoSEQ multiplex PCR; TCRdb's copy keeps in-frame clones and lacks some. From that table come the V and J calls and clone size; the DNA was used to work out D and trimming. The sample lists fewer than 450,000 clones, roughly 87% seen once, with roughly 1% in the top ten.

The source material was PBMCs or T cells enriched from blood (not recorded which). This receptor was taken from a young woman who had recovered from COVID-19. V and J are TRBV7-6 and TRBJ1-5; a possible D gene is TRBD1 (5 bases). The CDR3 sequence is CASSLSVSQGSNQPQHF. CDR3 DNA sequence: TGTGCCAGCAGCTTATCCGTAAGTCAGGGAAGCAATCAGCCCCAGCATTTT.